The 14 T cell receptor beta chains below come from one sample, sequenced in a study of T-cell reconstitution after alpha-beta-depleted transplantation in children. Unique molecular identifiers were used to barcode this TCRbeta library. TCRdb reprocessed the PCR reads via MiXCR and lists one record per CDR3 protein. The sample has 700,000 or so distinct CDR3 sequences; around 13% are singletons. The sequencing used PBMCs, collected before TCRalphabeta/CD19-depleted stem cell transplant. Source of these receptors: a girl aged 2-10 years with congenital amegakaryocytic thrombocytopenia, due to receive a stem cell transplant.

The chain has TRBV5-1 and TRBJ2-5, with D possibly matching TRBD2 (5 bases). Germline V gene lookup returns CDR1 SGHRS and CDR2 YFSETQ. The CDR3 is made up of 11 amino acids. V was trimmed by 4 bases and J by 10 bases, leaving 11 bases between them. CDR3 region: CASSLLGDQYF. The CDR3, as DNA: TGCGCCAGCAGCCTACTAGGCGACCAGTACTTC.

The chain combines TRBV20-1 with TRBJ1-1, with D hard to call. Germline values: CDR1 DFQATT, CDR2 SNEGSKA (reference sequence). This CDR3 region has 11 residues. Trimming removed 3 bases at V and 0 bases at J, with 2 bases between. This chain's CDR3 is CSASLNTEAFF. DNA for the CDR3: TGCAGTGCTAGTCTGAACACTGAAGCTTTCTTT.

CDR3 in amino acids: CASIANPHSGTDQNYEQYF. The CDR3 DNA reads TGTGCCAGCATCGCTAACCCCCATAGCGGGACCGACCAGAATTACGAGCAGTACTTC. The chain couples TRBV7-7 to TRBJ2-7, with TRBD2 matching over 8 bases. This CDR3 spans 19 amino acids. CDR1 SSHAT and CDR2 FNYEAQ come from the germline V gene (reference sequence). After removal of 7 bases from V and 4 bases from J, the junction contained 24 bases not matched to a gene.

This chain uses TRBV6-1 with TRBJ2-3; 10 bases match TRBD2. V lost 6 bases and J lost 9; bases outside the gene matches: 12. Germline assignment: CDR1 MNHNS and CDR2 SASEGT. CDR3 length equals 15 residues. The chain's CDR3 is CASSRSTSGPLTQYF. CDR3 nucleotide sequence: TGTGCCAGCAGCCGCTCGACTAGCGGGCCATTGACGCAGTATTTT.

The chain employs TRBV7-9 and TRBJ2-5, with 7 nucleotides matching TRBD1. V lost 5 bases to trimming and J lost 3 bases; unmatched junction nucleotides: 6. The germline gives CDR1 SEHNR, CDR2 FQNEAQ (reference sequence). This CDR3 is built from 14 residues. This CDR3 is CASSRDSNEETQYF. In DNA, the CDR3 is TGTGCCAGCAGCCGGGACAGCAACGAAGAGACCCAGTACTTC.

There are many counts of this clonotype. V usage is TRBV6-5 and J usage is TRBJ2-1; 7 bases are a match to TRBD1. This CDR3 has 16 amino acids. Per germline, CDR1 MNHEY and CDR2 SVGAGI. Trimming took 2 bases from V and 8 from J; bases not matched to a gene: 12. The CDR3 loop is CASSYVGTRGFYEQFF. In DNA form, the CDR3 reads TGTGCCAGCAGTTACGTTGGGACCAGGGGGTTCTATGAGCAGTTCTTC.

Ten or more counts support this clonotype. The chain uses TRBV5-1 and TRBJ2-1; no clear D. Germline V lookup: CDR1 SGHRS, CDR2 YFSETQ. The germline V and J ends were trimmed by 0 bases and 8 bases, with 12 bases remaining between them. The CDR3 is made up of 14 amino acids. CDR3 protein: CASSLAASTDEQFF. The DNA for the CDR3 is TGCGCCAGCAGCTTGGCCGCTAGTACCGATGAGCAGTTCTTC.

The table lists this clonotype with a few counts. The chain couples TRBV7-9 to TRBJ2-5; D not certain. Germline V gives CDR1 SEHNR, CDR2 FQNEAQ (reference sequence). The CDR3 spans 14 residues. Between the trimmed V and J ends, which lost 0 bases and 4 bases, there was a span of 9 bases. For the CDR3, the DNA is TGTGCCAGCAGCTTAGCGGAGTATGGAGAGACCCAGTACTTC. This encodes CASSLAEYGETQYF.

This clonotype appeared once. The CDR3 spells CASSLSPGIVVYEQYF. The CDR3 coding sequence is TGTGCCAGCAGCTTATCCCCAGGGATAGTGGTCTACGAGCAGTACTTC. The rearrangement links TRBV11-2 to TRBJ2-7; tentatively, D is TRBD1 (5 bases). V lost 2 bases, J lost 3 bases, and 17 bases lay in between. Germline assignment: CDR1 SGHAT and CDR2 FQNNGV. The CDR3 sequence is 16 residues long.

This clonotype has ten or more counts. The chain carries TRBV12-3 or TRBV12-4 and TRBJ2-2; D is possibly TRBD1 (5 bases). Deletions cut 6 bases from V and 4 bases from J, with 12 bases between. The CDR3 extends over 14 amino acids. CDR3 DNA sequence: TGTGCCAGCAGCGTACAGGTTCGCACCGGGGAGCTGTTTTTT. It encodes CASSVQVRTGELFF.

This clonotype was observed a few times. The V and J genes are TRBV6-5 and TRBJ2-3; D remains unclear. CDR3 length equals 16 residues. The V end was cut by 0 bases, the J end by 3 bases, with 13 bases between. CDR1 and CDR2 from the germline V gene are MNHEY and SVGAGI. CDR3: CASSYSISFETDTQYF. Here the CDR3 DNA reads TGTGCCAGCAGTTACTCGATCAGTTTCGAGACAGATACGCAGTATTTT.

This clonotype was observed at least ten times. The chain recombines TRBV5-1 with TRBJ2-7; 8 nucleotides agree with TRBD1. Trimming at V came to 3 bases and at J to 7 bases, leaving 6 bases not matched to a gene. The CDR3 length is 13 residues. Germline lookup yields CDR1 SGHRS and CDR2 YFSETQ. The CDR3 sequence is CASSYGQGREQYF. The CDR3 nucleotides read TGCGCCAGCAGCTATGGACAGGGAAGGGAGCAGTACTTC.

This clonotype was observed many times. The chain couples TRBV28 to TRBJ2-1, with TRBD2 matching 9 bases. V was pared by 8 bases and J by 0 bases, with 14 bases of the junction left unmatched. The CDR3 sequence is 18 residues long. Germline V lookup: CDR1 MDHEN, CDR2 SYDVKM. CDR3 region: CASGLVLAGPSSYNEQFF. In nucleotides, the CDR3 is TGTGCCAGCGGGCTCGTCCTAGCGGGGCCAAGCTCCTACAATGAGCAGTTCTTC.

This clonotype occurred many times. The CDR3 is CASSVGLAAGRNEQFF. Written as DNA, the CDR3 is TGCGCCAGCAGCGTCGGACTAGCTGCGGGTCGAAATGAGCAGTTCTTC. This rearrangement joins TRBV5-1 to TRBJ2-1; 8 bases are shared with TRBD2. The germline V gene has CDR1 SGHRS and CDR2 YFSETQ. The CDR3 sequence is 16 residues long. With 4 bases clipped from V and 7 bases from J, the junction kept 13 bases outside the gene matches.